Presented here are 2 T cell receptor beta chains from one specimen sequenced in a study of control samples from healthy donors and cancer patients. The assay was immunoSEQ multiplex PCR, and TCRdb's table has in-frame clones only and misses some. The sample records about 130,000 clones, roughly 94% being singletons. Sequenced: PBMCs. The source is a man aged 55 to 70 with colorectal cancer.

The rearrangement uses TRBV2 and TRBJ2-3, with TRBD1 identical over 9 bases. CDR3 length: 15 amino acids. Per germline, CDR1 SNHLY and CDR2 FYNNEI. The junction had 7 bases not matched to a gene; V was cut back by 7 bases and J by 2 bases. The CDR3 here is CASTDGQGNTDTQYF. In DNA form, the CDR3 reads TGTGCCAGCACCGATGGACAGGGGAACACAGATACGCAGTATTTT.

The chain couples TRBV7-6 to TRBJ2-1, with 8 positions matching TRBD2. The germline V gene has CDR1 SGHVS and CDR2 FNYEAQ. V was pared by 1 base and J by 3 bases, with 14 bases of the junction left unmatched. There are 19 residues in the CDR3. CDR3: CASSLDHPQRGYFYNEQFF. The CDR3 DNA reads TGTGCCAGCAGCTTAGACCACCCGCAGCGGGGGTATTTCTACAATGAGCAGTTCTTC. Looking up the rest from reference TRBV7-6 and TRBJ2-1 gives the full variable domain: GAGVSQSPRYKVTKRGQDVALRCDPISGHVSLYWYRQALGQGPEFLTYFNYEAQQDKSGLPNDRFSAERPEGSISTLTIQRTEQRDSAMYRCASSLDHPQRGYFYNEQFFGPGTRLTVL.